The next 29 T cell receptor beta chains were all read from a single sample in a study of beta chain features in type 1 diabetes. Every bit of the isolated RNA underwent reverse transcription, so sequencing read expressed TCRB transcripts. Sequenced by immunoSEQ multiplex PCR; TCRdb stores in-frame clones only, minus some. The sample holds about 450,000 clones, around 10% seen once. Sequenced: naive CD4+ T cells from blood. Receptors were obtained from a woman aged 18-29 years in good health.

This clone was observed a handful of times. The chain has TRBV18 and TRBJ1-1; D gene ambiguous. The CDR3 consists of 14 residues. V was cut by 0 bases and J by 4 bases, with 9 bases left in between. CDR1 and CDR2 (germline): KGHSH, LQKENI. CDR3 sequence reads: CASSPPRVTTEAFF. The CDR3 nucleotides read TGTGCCAGCTCACCACCGCGGGTTACCACTGAAGCTTTCTTT.

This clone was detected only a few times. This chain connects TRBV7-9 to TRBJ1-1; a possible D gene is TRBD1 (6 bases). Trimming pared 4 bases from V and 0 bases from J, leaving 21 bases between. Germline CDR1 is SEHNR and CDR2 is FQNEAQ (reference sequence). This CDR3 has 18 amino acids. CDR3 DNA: TGTGCCAGCAGCTCCCGAGGCAGGAATAGGGGGATGAACACTGAAGCTTTCTTT. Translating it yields CASSSRGRNRGMNTEAFF.

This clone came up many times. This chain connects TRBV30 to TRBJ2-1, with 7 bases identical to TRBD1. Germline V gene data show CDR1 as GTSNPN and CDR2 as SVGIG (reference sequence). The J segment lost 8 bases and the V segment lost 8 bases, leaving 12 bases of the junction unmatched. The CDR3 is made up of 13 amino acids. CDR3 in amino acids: CAVPRGSGDEQFF. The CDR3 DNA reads TGTGCCGTCCCCAGGGGGTCAGGGGATGAGCAGTTCTTC.

CDR3 sequence: CASTNAQGNYEGQYF. CDR3 sequence (DNA): TGTGCCAGCACCAACGCCCAGGGAAACTACGAAGGGCAGTACTTC. This chain uses TRBV7-9 with TRBJ2-7, with D possibly matching TRBD1 (5 bases). The germline CDR1 and CDR2 sequences are SEHNR and FQNEAQ (reference sequence). The CDR3 totals 15 residues. V was clipped by 7 bases and J by 9 bases, with 25 bases between them.

Written as DNA, the CDR3 is TGTGCCAGCAGCTTAGAATGGACACGTGAGACCCAGTACTTC. Translation: CASSLEWTRETQYF. V usage is TRBV7-2 and J usage is TRBJ2-5; D perhaps matches TRBD1 (5 bases). CDR3 length equals 14 residues. V lost 1 base, J lost 5 bases, and 11 bases lay in between. Germline CDR1 and CDR2: SGHTA and FQGNSA. Full variable domain (remainder filled in from reference TRBV7-2 and TRBJ2-5): GAGVSQSPSNKVTEKGKDVELRCDPISGHTALYWYRQSLGQGLEFLIYFQGNSAPDKSGLPSDRFSAERTGGSVSTLTIQRTQQEDSAVYLCASSLEWTRETQYFGPGTRLLVL.

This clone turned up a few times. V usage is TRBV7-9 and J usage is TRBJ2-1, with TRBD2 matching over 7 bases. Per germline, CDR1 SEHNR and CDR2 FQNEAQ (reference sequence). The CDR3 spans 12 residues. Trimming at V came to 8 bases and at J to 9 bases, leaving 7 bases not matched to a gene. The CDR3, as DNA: TGTGCCAGCGGGGACTACCTGCCTGAGCAGTTCTTC. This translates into CASGDYLPEQFF.

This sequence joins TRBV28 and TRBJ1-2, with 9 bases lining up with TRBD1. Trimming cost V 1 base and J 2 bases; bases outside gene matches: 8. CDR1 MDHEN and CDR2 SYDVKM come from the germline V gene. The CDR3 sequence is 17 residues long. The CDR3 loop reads CASSLSRTGVTNYGYTF. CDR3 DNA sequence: TGTGCCAGCAGTTTATCCCGGACAGGGGTGACGAACTATGGCTACACCTTC.

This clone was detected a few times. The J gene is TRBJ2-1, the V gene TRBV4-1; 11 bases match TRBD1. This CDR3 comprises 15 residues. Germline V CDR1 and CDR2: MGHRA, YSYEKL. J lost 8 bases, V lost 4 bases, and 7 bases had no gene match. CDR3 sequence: CASSLRDRGIDEQFF. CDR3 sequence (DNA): TGCGCCAGCAGCCTCCGGGACAGGGGGATAGATGAGCAGTTCTTC.

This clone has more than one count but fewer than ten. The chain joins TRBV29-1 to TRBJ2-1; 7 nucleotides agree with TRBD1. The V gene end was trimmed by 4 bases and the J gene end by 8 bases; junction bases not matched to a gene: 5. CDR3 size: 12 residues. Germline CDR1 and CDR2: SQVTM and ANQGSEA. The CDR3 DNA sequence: TGCAGCGTTGGGACAGGTCAGGATGAGCAGTTCTTC. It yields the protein CSVGTGQDEQFF.

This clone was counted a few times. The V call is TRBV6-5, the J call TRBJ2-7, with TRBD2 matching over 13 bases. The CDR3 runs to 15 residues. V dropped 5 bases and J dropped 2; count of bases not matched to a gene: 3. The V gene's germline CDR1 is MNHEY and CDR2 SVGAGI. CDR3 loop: CASSRTSGGPYEQYV. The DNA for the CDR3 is TGTGCCAGCAGTAGGACTAGCGGGGGCCCCTACGAGCAGTACGTC.

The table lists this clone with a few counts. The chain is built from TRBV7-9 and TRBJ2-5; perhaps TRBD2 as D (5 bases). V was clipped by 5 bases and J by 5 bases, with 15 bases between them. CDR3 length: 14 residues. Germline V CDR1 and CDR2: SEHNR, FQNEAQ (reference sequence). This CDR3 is CASSPPEGAETQYF. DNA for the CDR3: TGTGCCAGCAGCCCGCCCGAGGGCGCGGAGACCCAGTACTTC.

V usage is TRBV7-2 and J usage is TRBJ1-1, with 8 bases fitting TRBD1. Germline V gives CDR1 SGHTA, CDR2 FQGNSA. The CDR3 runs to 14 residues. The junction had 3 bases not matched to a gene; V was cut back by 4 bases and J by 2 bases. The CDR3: CASSSGGRNTEAFF. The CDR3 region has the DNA TGTGCCAGCAGCTCAGGGGGCAGAAACACTGAAGCTTTCTTT.

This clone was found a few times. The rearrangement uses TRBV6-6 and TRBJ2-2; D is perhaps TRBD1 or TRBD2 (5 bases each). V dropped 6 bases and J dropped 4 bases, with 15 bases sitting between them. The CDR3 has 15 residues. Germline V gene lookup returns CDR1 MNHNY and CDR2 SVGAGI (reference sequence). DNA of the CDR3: TGTGCCAGCAGAAAACCGGGACCCCTCACCGGGGAGCTGTTTTTT. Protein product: CASRKPGPLTGELFF.

CDR3 region: CASSELTAGDNEQFF. The CDR3 nucleotides read TGTGCCAGCAGTGAACTAACAGCGGGGGACAATGAGCAGTTCTTC. The chain combines TRBV25-1 with TRBJ2-1; 8 bases line up with TRBD2. V lost 2 bases to trimming and J lost 5 bases; unmatched junction nucleotides: 5. This CDR3 contains 15 residues. The germline gives CDR1 MGHDK, CDR2 SYGVNS.

CDR3 nucleotide sequence: TGTGCCTGGAGTGCCTCTTATAGCAATCAGCCCCAGCATTTT. This sequence encodes CAWSASYSNQPQHF. The chain couples TRBV30 to TRBJ1-5; D uncertain. The germline V gene encodes CDR1 GTSNPN and CDR2 SVGIG (reference sequence). V lost 1 base, J lost 0 bases, and 7 bases lay in between. The CDR3 is 14 residues long.

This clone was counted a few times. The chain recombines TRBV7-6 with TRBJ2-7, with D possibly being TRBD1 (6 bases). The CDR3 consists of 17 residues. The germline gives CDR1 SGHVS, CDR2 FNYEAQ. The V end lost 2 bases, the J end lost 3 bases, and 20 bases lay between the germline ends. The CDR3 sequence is CASSLSSGAGAYYEQYV. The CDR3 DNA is TGTGCCAGCAGCTTAAGTAGTGGGGCAGGGGCTTACTACGAGCAGTACGTC.

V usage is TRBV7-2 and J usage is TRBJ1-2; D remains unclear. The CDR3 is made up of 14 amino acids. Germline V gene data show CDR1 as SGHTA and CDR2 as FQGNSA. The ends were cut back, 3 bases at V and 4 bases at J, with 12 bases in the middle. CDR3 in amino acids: CASSFRSQSYGYTF. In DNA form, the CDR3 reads TGTGCCAGCAGCTTCAGGTCGCAATCCTATGGCTACACCTTC.

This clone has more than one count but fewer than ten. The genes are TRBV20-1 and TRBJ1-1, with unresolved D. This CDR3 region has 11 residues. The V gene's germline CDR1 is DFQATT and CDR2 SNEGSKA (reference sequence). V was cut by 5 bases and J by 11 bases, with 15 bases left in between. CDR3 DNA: TGCAGTGCTGCGAACGGAGGGCCGGCTTTCTTT. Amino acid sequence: CSAANGGPAFF.

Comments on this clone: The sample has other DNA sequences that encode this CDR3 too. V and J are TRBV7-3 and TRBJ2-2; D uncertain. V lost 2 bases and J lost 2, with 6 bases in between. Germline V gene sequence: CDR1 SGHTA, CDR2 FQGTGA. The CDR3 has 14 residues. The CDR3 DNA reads TGTGCCAGCAGCTTATACAGAAACACCGGGGAGCTGTTTTTT. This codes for CASSLYRNTGELFF.

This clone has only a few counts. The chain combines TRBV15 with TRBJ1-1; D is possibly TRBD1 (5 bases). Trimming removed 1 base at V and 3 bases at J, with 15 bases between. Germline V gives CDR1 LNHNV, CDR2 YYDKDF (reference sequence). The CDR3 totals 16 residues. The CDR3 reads CATSRGGSGRDTEAFF. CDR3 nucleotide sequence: TGTGCCACCAGCAGAGGGGGGAGCGGTCGGGACACTGAAGCTTTCTTT.

The DNA of the CDR3 is TGTGCCTGGAGAGGGACAGGCGGAAACACCATATATTTT. It codes for CAWRGTGGNTIYF. This chain links TRBV30 with TRBJ1-3, with 8 bases aligning to TRBD1. Germline CDR1 and CDR2: GTSNPN and SVGIG (reference sequence). The V segment lost 3 bases and the J segment 4 bases; nucleotides outside the gene matches: 2. CDR3 length: 13 residues. Full variable domain (remainder filled in from reference TRBV30 and TRBJ1-3): SQTIHQWPATLVQPVGSPLSLECTVEGTSNPNLYWYRQAAGRGLQLLFYSVGIGQISSEVPQNLSASRPQDRQFILSSKKLLLSDSGFYLCAWRGTGGNTIYFGEGSWLTVV.

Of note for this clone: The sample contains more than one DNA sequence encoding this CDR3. The CDR3 DNA reads as TGTGCCAGCTCACCGACAGGGGTACGGACTGAAGCTTTCTTT. Protein sequence: CASSPTGVRTEAFF. V gene TRBV18 combines with J gene TRBJ1-1; 8 bases fit TRBD1. The germline gives CDR1 KGHSH, CDR2 LQKENI. The CDR3 covers 14 residues. V was pared by 3 bases and J by 5 bases, with 5 bases of the junction left unmatched.

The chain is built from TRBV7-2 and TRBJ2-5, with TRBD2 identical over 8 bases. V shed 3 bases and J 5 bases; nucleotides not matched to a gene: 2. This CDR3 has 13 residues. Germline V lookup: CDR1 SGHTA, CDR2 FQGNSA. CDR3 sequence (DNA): TGTGCCAGCAGCTTTAGCGGGGTGGAGACCCAGTACTTC. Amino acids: CASSFSGVETQYF.

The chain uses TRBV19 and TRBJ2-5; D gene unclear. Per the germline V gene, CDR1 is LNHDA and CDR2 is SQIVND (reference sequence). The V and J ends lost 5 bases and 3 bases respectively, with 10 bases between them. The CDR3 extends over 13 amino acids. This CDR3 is CASSLGRKETQYF. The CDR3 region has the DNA TGTGCCAGTAGTTTAGGACGGAAAGAGACCCAGTACTTC. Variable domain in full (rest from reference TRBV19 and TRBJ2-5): DGGITQSPKYLFRKEGQNVTLSCEQNLNHDAMYWYRQDPGQGLRLIYYSQIVNDFQKGDIAEGYSVSREKKESFPLTVTSAQKNPTAFYLCASSLGRKETQYFGPGTRLLVL.

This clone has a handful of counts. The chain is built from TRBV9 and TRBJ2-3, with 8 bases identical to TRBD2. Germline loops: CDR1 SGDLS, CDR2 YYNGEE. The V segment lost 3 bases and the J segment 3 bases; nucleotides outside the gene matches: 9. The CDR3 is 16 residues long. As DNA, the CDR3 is TGTGCCAGCAGCGCGGGTGTGGCTAGCGGGACAGATACGCAGTATTTT. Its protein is CASSAGVASGTDTQYF.

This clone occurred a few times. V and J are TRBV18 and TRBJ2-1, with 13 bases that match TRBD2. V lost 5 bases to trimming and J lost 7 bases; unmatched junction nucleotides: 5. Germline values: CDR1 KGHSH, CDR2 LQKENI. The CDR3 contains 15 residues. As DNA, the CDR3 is TGTGCCAGCTCAATGGGACTAGCGGGAATGAATGAGCAGTTCTTC. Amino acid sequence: CASSMGLAGMNEQFF.

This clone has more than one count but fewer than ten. CDR3 DNA sequence: TGTGCCAGCAGCACTAGCGGGGGCTCCTACAATGAGCAGTTCTTC. Protein sequence: CASSTSGGSYNEQFF. This chain connects TRBV7-2 to TRBJ2-1, with 11 bases fitting TRBD2. J was trimmed by 0 bases and V by 5 bases; bases with no gene match: 0. CDR3 size: 15 residues. From germline, CDR1 is SGHTA and CDR2 FQGNSA.

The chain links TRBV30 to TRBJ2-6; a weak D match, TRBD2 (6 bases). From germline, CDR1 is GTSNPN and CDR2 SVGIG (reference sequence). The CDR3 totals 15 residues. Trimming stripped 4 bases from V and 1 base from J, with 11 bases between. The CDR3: CAWNPGRSGANVLTF. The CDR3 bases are TGTGCCTGGAACCCAGGGAGGTCTGGGGCCAACGTCCTGACTTTC.

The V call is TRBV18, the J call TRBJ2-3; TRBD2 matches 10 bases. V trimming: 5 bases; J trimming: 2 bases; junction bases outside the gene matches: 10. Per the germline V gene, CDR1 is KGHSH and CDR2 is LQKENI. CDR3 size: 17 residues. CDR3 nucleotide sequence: TGTGCCAGCTCATCGTTACAAGCGGGAGGGAACACAGATACGCAGTATTTT. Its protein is CASSSLQAGGNTDTQYF. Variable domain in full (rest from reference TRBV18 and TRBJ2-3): NAGVMQNPRHLVRRRGQEARLRCSPMKGHSHVYWYRQLPEEGLKFMVYLQKENIIDESGMPKERFSAEFPKEGPSILRIQQVVRGDSAAYFCASSSLQAGGNTDTQYFGPGTRLTVL.